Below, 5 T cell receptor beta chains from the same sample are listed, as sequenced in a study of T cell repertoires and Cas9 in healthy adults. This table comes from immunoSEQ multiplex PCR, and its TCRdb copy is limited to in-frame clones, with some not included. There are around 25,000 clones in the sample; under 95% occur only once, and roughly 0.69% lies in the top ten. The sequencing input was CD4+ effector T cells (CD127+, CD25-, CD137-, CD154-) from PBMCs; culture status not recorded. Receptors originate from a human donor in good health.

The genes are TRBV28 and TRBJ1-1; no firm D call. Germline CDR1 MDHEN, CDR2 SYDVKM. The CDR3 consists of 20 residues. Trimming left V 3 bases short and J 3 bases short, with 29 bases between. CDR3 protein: CASSFFSRRRRGLRDTEAFF. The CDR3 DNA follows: TGTGCCAGCAGTTTTTTCTCTCGCCGTCGTCGTGGTCTCCGAGACACTGAAGCTTTCTTT.

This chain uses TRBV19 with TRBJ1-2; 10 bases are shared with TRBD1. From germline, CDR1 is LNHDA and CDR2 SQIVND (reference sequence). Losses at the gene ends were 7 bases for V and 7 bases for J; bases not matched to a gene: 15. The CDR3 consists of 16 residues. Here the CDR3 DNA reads TGTGCCAGTATCGGCAAGACAGGGGGCTTCGTAGGTGGCTACACCTTC. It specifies CASIGKTGGFVGGYTF.

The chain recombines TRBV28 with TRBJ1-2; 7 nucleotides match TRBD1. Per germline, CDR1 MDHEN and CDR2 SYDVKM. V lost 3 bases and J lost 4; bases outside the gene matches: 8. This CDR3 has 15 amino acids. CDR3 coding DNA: TGTGCCAGCAGTTTGTCCGACAGGGTTGGCTATGGCTACACCTTC. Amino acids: CASSLSDRVGYGYTF.

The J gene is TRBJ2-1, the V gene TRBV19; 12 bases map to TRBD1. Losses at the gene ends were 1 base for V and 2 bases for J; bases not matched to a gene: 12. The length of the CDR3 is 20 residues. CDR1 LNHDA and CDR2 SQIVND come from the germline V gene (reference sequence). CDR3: CASSIGFWDRGPFPYNEQFF. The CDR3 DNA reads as TGTGCCAGTAGTATAGGGTTCTGGGACAGGGGGCCCTTTCCCTACAATGAGCAGTTCTTC. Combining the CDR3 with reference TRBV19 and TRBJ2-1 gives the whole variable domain DGGITQSPKYLFRKEGQNVTLSCEQNLNHDAMYWYRQDPGQGLRLIYYSQIVNDFQKGDIAEGYSVSREKKESFPLTVTSAQKNPTAFYLCASSIGFWDRGPFPYNEQFFGPGTRLTVL.

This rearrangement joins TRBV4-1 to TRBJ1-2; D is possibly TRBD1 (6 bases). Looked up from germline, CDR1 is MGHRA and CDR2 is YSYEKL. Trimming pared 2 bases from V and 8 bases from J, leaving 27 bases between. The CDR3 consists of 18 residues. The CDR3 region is CASSQWTRQANRRGGYTF. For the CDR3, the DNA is TGCGCCAGCAGCCAATGGACGAGACAGGCCAACCGCCGTGGGGGCTACACCTTC.